This TCR beta chain comes out of a study of T cell repertoires in cytomegalovirus infection. Turning to the study itself: CMV infection plus the matching HLA type was flagged by public TCR beta signatures.

Trimming cost V 7 bases and J 4 bases, with 11 bases left between them. The CDR3 contains 12 residues. CDR1 LGHDT and CDR2 YNNKEL come from the germline V gene (reference sequence). TCRdb itself ran the reads through MiXCR, one entry per CDR3 protein. The table shows 450,000 to 600,000 distinct CDR3 sequences, with approximately 11% occurring only once. A single count supports this clonotype. The receptor was isolated from a human donor in good health (CMV status not recorded). Some clones in this sample may be carry-over from other donors' samples. The sample was PBMCs. The chain combines TRBV3-1 with TRBJ2-7, with D tentatively TRBD2 (5 bases). The CDR3 DNA follows: TGTGCCAGCAACCAGGACTCATACGAGCAGTACTTC. This gives the protein CASNQDSYEQYF.